The rows below give T cell receptor beta chains drawn from one sample of a study of STAT5B mutations in CD4+ large granular lymphocyte leukemia. The data were produced by immunoSEQ multiplex PCR, yet TCRdb's version contains in-frame clones alone and is incomplete. The repertoire holds 30,000 to 35,000 clones, with 69% as singletons. Sample: CD4+ T cells from blood buffy coats. The receptors originated from a human donor in good health. Both conserved end residues are part of each CDR3. Each record gives: clone size, J gene, D gene, V gene, CDR3 protein, CDR3 DNA. D genes are given only for firm matches. Clone size appears in some rows only: once, few, many, or a class for an expanded clone.

clone_size: .
j_call: TRBJ2-7
d_call: TRBD1
v_call: TRBV25-1
cdr3_aa: CASVDRGYEQYF
cdr3_nt: TGTGCCAGCGTGGACAGGGGCTACGAGCAGTACTTC

clone_size: .
j_call: TRBJ2-1
d_call: TRBD2
v_call: TRBV27
cdr3_aa: CASSLGGVGGYNEQFF
cdr3_nt: TGTGCCAGCAGTTTAGGGGGGGTGGGAGGCTACAATGAGCAGTTCTTC

clone_size: .
j_call: TRBJ1-1
d_call: .
v_call: TRBV2
cdr3_aa: CASSGSRVAFF
cdr3_nt: TGTGCCAGCAGTGGCAGCAGGGTGGCTTTCTTT

clone_size: .
j_call: TRBJ2-7
d_call: .
v_call: TRBV2
cdr3_aa: CASLGRTTYEQYF
cdr3_nt: TGTGCCAGCTTAGGACGGACGACCTACGAGCAGTACTTC

clone_size: .
j_call: TRBJ2-1
d_call: TRBD1
v_call: TRBV14
cdr3_aa: CASSQDRGQGSYNEQFF
cdr3_nt: TGTGCCAGCAGCCAAGATAGGGGACAGGGCTCCTACAATGAGCAGTTCTTC

clone_size: few
j_call: TRBJ1-1
d_call: .
v_call: TRBV30
cdr3_aa: CAWNLQGRNTEAFF
cdr3_nt: TGTGCCTGGAACCTTCAGGGGCGGAACACTGAAGCTTTCTTT

clone_size: .
j_call: TRBJ1-3
d_call: .
v_call: TRBV4-2
cdr3_aa: CASSPSRLGNTIYF
cdr3_nt: TGTGCCAGCAGCCCGTCACGACTTGGAAACACCATATATTTT

clone_size: .
j_call: TRBJ2-1
d_call: .
v_call: TRBV27
cdr3_aa: CASRGSGGNEQFF
cdr3_nt: TGTGCCAGCAGGGGATCTGGGGGCAATGAGCAGTTCTTC

clone_size: .
j_call: TRBJ1-5
d_call: TRBD1
v_call: TRBV7-9
cdr3_aa: CASSSKGGQNQPQHF
cdr3_nt: TGTGCCAGCAGCTCAAAGGGGGGACAGAATCAGCCCCAGCATTTT

clone_size: .
j_call: TRBJ2-1
d_call: .
v_call: TRBV5-3
cdr3_aa: CARSLPNHVRKDINYNEQFF
cdr3_nt: TGTGCCAGAAGCTTGCCCAACCATGTCAGGAAAGATATAAACTACAATGAGCAGTTCTTC

clone_size: .
j_call: TRBJ2-7
d_call: .
v_call: TRBV2
cdr3_aa: CASSSRRGGSYEQYF
cdr3_nt: TGTGCCAGCAGTAGCCGGAGGGGGGGCTCCTACGAGCAGTACTTC

clone_size: .
j_call: TRBJ2-7
d_call: .
v_call: TRBV7-2
cdr3_aa: CASSLLRSSYEQYF
cdr3_nt: TGTGCCAGCAGCTTATTGCGGAGCTCCTACGAGCAGTACTTC

clone_size: .
j_call: TRBJ2-3
d_call: .
v_call: TRBV18
cdr3_aa: CASSLNPGTPATDTQYF
cdr3_nt: TGTGCCAGCTCACTCAACCCGGGGACGCCCGCCACAGATACGCAGTATTTT

clone_size: .
j_call: TRBJ1-6
d_call: .
v_call: TRBV6-5
cdr3_aa: CASRFGGRNSPLHF
cdr3_nt: TGTGCCAGCAGATTTGGGGGACGGAATTCACCCCTCCACTTT

clone_size: .
j_call: TRBJ2-6
d_call: .
v_call: TRBV19
cdr3_aa: CASSMVAGANVLTF
cdr3_nt: TGTGCCAGTAGTATGGTTGCTGGGGCCAACGTCCTGACTTTC

clone_size: few
j_call: TRBJ2-5
d_call: .
v_call: TRBV28
cdr3_aa: CASRQGETQYF
cdr3_nt: TGTGCCAGCAGGCAGGGTGAGACCCAGTACTTC

clone_size: few
j_call: TRBJ1-6
d_call: .
v_call: TRBV30
cdr3_aa: CAWTPVEVYSPLHF
cdr3_nt: TGTGCCTGGACCCCAGTGGAGGTCTATTCACCCCTCCACTTT

clone_size: .
j_call: TRBJ2-5
d_call: TRBD2
v_call: TRBV7-7
cdr3_aa: CASSPSGGAETQYF
cdr3_nt: TGTGCTAGCAGCCCCAGCGGGGGGGCTGAGACCCAGTACTTC

clone_size: .
j_call: TRBJ2-2
d_call: TRBD1
v_call: TRBV7-7
cdr3_aa: CASSPGQGFTGELFF
cdr3_nt: TGTGCTAGCAGCCCGGGACAGGGATTCACCGGGGAGCTGTTTTTT

clone_size: .
j_call: TRBJ2-7
d_call: TRBD1
v_call: TRBV9
cdr3_aa: CASSVGGTGVGEQYF
cdr3_nt: TGTGCCAGCAGCGTAGGTGGGACAGGGGTCGGCGAGCAGTACTTC

clone_size: .
j_call: TRBJ2-3
d_call: TRBD1
v_call: TRBV11-2
cdr3_aa: CASSLDRGPDTQYF
cdr3_nt: TGTGCCAGCAGCTTAGACAGGGGGCCTGATACGCAGTATTTT